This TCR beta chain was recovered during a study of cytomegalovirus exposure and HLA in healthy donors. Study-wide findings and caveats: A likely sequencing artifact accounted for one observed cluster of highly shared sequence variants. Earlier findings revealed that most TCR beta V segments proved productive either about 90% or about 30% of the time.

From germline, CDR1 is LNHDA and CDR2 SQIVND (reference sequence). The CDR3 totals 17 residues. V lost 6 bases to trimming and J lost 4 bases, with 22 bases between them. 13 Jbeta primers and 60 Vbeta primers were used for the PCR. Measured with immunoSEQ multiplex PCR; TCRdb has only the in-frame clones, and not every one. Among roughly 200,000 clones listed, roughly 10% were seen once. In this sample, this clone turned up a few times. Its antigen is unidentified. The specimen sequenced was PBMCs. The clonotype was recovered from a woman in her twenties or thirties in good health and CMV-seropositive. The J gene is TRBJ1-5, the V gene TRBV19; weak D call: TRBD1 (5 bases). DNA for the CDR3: TGTGCCAGTAGGTCCGACAGTAAGGTGTACGTGAATCAGCCCCAGCATTTT. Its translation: CASRSDSKVYVNQPQHF.